This T cell receptor beta chain was identified during a study of identical twins. One entry per CDR3 protein, called by TCRdb with MiXCR from the 5' RACE reads. The data show approximately 210,000 distinct CDR3 sequences, roughly 15% seen once. This CDR3 has 15 amino acids. Between the trimmed V and J ends, which lost 3 bases and 4 bases, there was a span of 15 bases. Germline lookup yields CDR1 MNHEY and CDR2 SVGAGI. The sample was also linked to a second study, of T cells expressing NK-cell markers. That study reports: Sorting was restricted to alpha-beta TCR T cells by an anti-gamma-delta TCR antibody in several experiments.

The chain is built from TRBV6-5 and TRBJ1-1, with D tentatively TRBD1 (5 bases). Material: CD8+ T cells sorted from blood. The receptor comes from a woman under 30 in good health. The CDR3 bases are TGTGCCAGCAGTTATGAGCGGGGACTGAGCACTGAAGCTTTCTTT. Translation gives CASSYERGLSTEAFF.